What follows are 16 T cell receptor beta chains derived from one specimen sequenced in a study of molecular identifiers for immune sequencing clone quantification. MiXCR was run by TCRdb on the PCR reads, yielding one entry per CDR3 protein. The repertoire holds under 350,000 distinct CDR3 sequences, roughly a quarter seen once, with 0.65% to 0.75% in the top ten. Sequencing was carried out using naive CD8+ T cells from blood, with Jurkat cell RNA spiked in. Subset in this sample: FACS-sorted CD8+CD4-CCR7+CD45RA+ naive T cells. The source is a human donor in good health. Some libraries in this study had Jurkat cell RNA spiked in.

The rearrangement uses TRBV4-2 and TRBJ2-1, with D perhaps TRBD2 (6 bases). The ends were cut back, 1 base at V and 8 bases at J, with 12 bases in the middle. Germline V gene data show CDR1 as LGHNA and CDR2 as YNFKEQ. The CDR3 length is 14 residues. This CDR3 is CASSQGERVDEQFF. CDR3 DNA: TGTGCCAGCAGCCAAGGAGAGCGGGTAGATGAGCAGTTCTTC.

This clonotype appeared many times. The chain joins TRBV7-2 to TRBJ2-3; 9 bases line up with TRBD2. CDR1 is SGHTA and CDR2 is FQGNSA in the germline V gene. With 4 bases clipped from V and 2 bases from J, the junction kept 13 bases outside the gene matches. CDR3 length equals 18 residues. CDR3 nucleotide sequence: TGTGCCAGCAGCTCTCACGTCGATAGCGGGGGATACACAGATACGCAGTATTTT. This gives the protein CASSSHVDSGGYTDTQYF.

The table lists this clonotype with a few counts. V and J are TRBV5-4 and TRBJ2-7, with D perhaps matching TRBD1 (8 bases). Deletions cut 6 bases from V and 6 bases from J, with 22 bases between. This CDR3 contains 15 residues. CDR1 and CDR2 (germline): SGHNT, YYREEE (reference sequence). The CDR3 coding sequence is TGTGCCAGCACCCCTGACGAGACAGGGGAGGGCGAGCAGTACTTC. Protein: CASTPDETGEGEQYF. Full variable domain (missing parts from reference TRBV5-4 and TRBJ2-7): ETGVTQSPTHLIKTRGQQVTLRCSSQSGHNTVSWYQQALGQGPQFIFQYYREEENGRGNFPPRFSGLQFPNYSSELNVNALELDDSALYLCASTPDETGEGEQYFGPGTRLTVT.

Only a few counts were recorded for this clonotype. The chain combines TRBV4-1 with TRBJ1-5; D remains unclear. V was cut by 1 base and J by 0 bases, with 13 bases left in between. The CDR3 is 17 amino acids. From germline, CDR1 is MGHRA and CDR2 YSYEKL. CDR3 nucleotide sequence: TGCGCCAGCAGCCAAGTGGCTATCGGAACTAGCAATCAGCCCCAGCATTTT. It specifies CASSQVAIGTSNQPQHF.

This clonotype came up many times. V gene TRBV29-1 combines with J gene TRBJ2-7; 7 bases are shared with TRBD2. Germline loops: CDR1 SQVTM, CDR2 ANQGSEA. The CDR3 spans 12 residues. With 7 bases clipped from V and 3 bases from J, the junction kept 6 bases outside the gene matches. CDR3 region: CSGGGPGYEQYF. The CDR3 region has the DNA TGCAGCGGGGGGGGACCGGGCTACGAGCAGTACTTC.

This clonotype was counted at least ten times. J is TRBJ2-2 and V is TRBV6-6; 9 bases align to TRBD2. This CDR3 comprises 18 residues. Germline V gene data show CDR1 as MNHNY and CDR2 as SVGAGI (reference sequence). V was clipped by 0 bases and J by 4 bases; unmatched bases: 9. The CDR3 is CASSYSPLAGARTGELFF. CDR3 nucleotides: TGTGCCAGCAGTTACTCCCCCTTAGCGGGAGCTCGCACCGGGGAGCTGTTTTTT.

Note on this clonotype: It may be a read error: a sequence one base away is much more abundant. CDR3 sequence reads: CASSLDDAGAFF. In DNA form, the CDR3 reads TGTGCCAGCAGCTTAGATGACGCTGGAGCTTTCTTT. The chain links TRBV7-9 to TRBJ1-1; no reliable D call. Trimming removed 1 base at V and 10 bases at J, with 10 bases between. The CDR3 covers 12 residues. The germline V gene encodes CDR1 SEHNR and CDR2 FQNEAQ (reference sequence). Together with reference TRBV7-9 and TRBJ1-1, the CDR3 gives the full variable domain: DTGVSQNPRHKITKRGQNVTFRCDPISEHNRLYWYRQTLGQGPEFLTYFQNEAQLEKSRLLSDRFSAERPKGSFSTLEIQRTEQGDSAMYLCASSLDDAGAFFGQGTRLTVV.

This clonotype was detected a few times. A read error is possible here, since a much larger clone lies one base away. V gene TRBV29-1 combines with J gene TRBJ1-1; maybe TRBD1 (6 bases). This CDR3 spans 13 amino acids. Germline V CDR1 and CDR2: SQVTM, ANQGSEA. DNA for the CDR3: TGCAGCGACGGGGGGGCTCGGGGCACTGAAGCTCTCTTT. It translates to CSDGGARGTEALF.

This clonotype was seen at least ten times. V usage is TRBV7-8 and J usage is TRBJ1-1, with unresolved D. There are 14 residues in the CDR3. V was shortened by 1 base and J by 8 bases, with 14 bases between the two germline ends. CDR1 is SGHVS, CDR2 FQNEAQ, per germline. CDR3 nucleotides: TGTGCCAGCAGCTTAGTTTCGGCCCAGGCCGAAGCTTTCTTT. Residues: CASSLVSAQAEAFF.

This clonotype was picked up a small number of times. The chain links TRBV2 to TRBJ1-5, with D unclear. CDR3 size: 15 residues. Germline V lookup: CDR1 SNHLY, CDR2 FYNNEI. Trimming removed 6 bases at V and 0 bases at J, with 12 bases between. CDR3: CASRRTGYSNQPQHF. The CDR3 nucleotides read TGTGCCAGCAGGAGGACGGGATATAGCAATCAGCCCCAGCATTTT.

The rearrangement uses TRBV28 and TRBJ1-3, with D possibly matching TRBD1 (5 bases). The germline CDR1 and CDR2 sequences are MDHEN and SYDVKM. Between the trimmed V and J ends, which lost 5 bases and 0 bases, there was a span of 11 bases. The CDR3 runs 15 residues. In DNA, the CDR3 is TGTGCCAGCAGTCCTTCAGGGTCCTCTGGAAACACCATATATTTT. Encoded protein: CASSPSGSSGNTIYF.

This clonotype was detected only a few times. The chain joins TRBV18 to TRBJ2-1; 11 bases line up with TRBD2. There are 15 residues in the CDR3. Germline CDR1 is KGHSH and CDR2 is LQKENI. V dropped 3 bases and J dropped 4; count of bases not matched to a gene: 2. The CDR3 protein is CASSPTSGDYNEQFF. CDR3 in DNA: TGTGCCAGCTCACCGACTAGCGGGGATTACAATGAGCAGTTCTTC.

V is TRBV27 and J is TRBJ2-7; D gene ambiguous. This CDR3 is 15 amino acids long. The germline V and J ends were trimmed by 0 bases and 3 bases, with 12 bases remaining between them. CDR1 MNHEY and CDR2 SMNVEV come from the germline V gene (reference sequence). The chain's CDR3 is CASSLSPSSIYEQYF. CDR3 sequence (DNA): TGTGCCAGCAGTTTATCCCCCTCGAGCATCTACGAGCAGTACTTC.

This clonotype was observed many times. This chain uses TRBV6-2 or TRBV6-3 with TRBJ2-3, with D perhaps TRBD1 or TRBD2 (5 bases each). Trimming took off 3 bases at V and 6 bases at J, with 16 bases between the two ends. CDR1 and CDR2 (germline): MNHEY, SVGEGT. CDR3 length: 15 residues. The DNA of the CDR3 is TGTGCCAGCAGTTATGTTTCAGGGACGAGGGATACGCAGTATTTT. This gives the protein CASSYVSGTRDTQYF.

Only one count was recorded for this clonotype. Sequence at one end of the junction differs from germline and may be a read error. The rearrangement uses TRBV14 and TRBJ2-3; 7 nucleotides match TRBD2. CDR1 and CDR2 (germline): SGHDN, FVKESK. CDR3 length: 16 residues. CDR3: CASSQRRERVTDAQYF. In DNA, the CDR3 is TGTGCCAGCAGCCAAAGGCGGGAGAGGGTGACAGATGCGCAGTATTTT. The full variable domain, rest sourced from reference TRBV14 and TRBJ2-3, is EAGVTQFPSHSVIEKGQTVTLRCDPISGHDNLYWYRRVMGKEIKFLLHFVKESKQDESGMPNNRFLAERTGGTYSTLKVQPAELEDSGVYFCASSQRRERVTDAQYFGPGTRLTVL.

This clonotype has a count of ten or more. V and J are TRBV7-2 and TRBJ1-5; D is unresolved. Germline assignment: CDR1 SGHTA and CDR2 FQGNSA. The V end lost 5 bases, the J end lost 1 base, and 12 bases lay between the germline ends. This CDR3 is built from 15 residues. As DNA, the CDR3 is TGTGCCAGCAGCGTCATGGGCGGGAGCAATCAGCCCCAGCATTTT. This codes for CASSVMGGSNQPQHF.